Presented here are 15 T cell receptor beta chains from one specimen sequenced in a study of vaccination effects on CD4 cells after COVID-19. Produced via immunoSEQ multiplex PCR; TCRdb's table is partial and in-frame only. The repertoire has approximately 30,000 clones, roughly 68% of them found once; the top ten carry around 22%. These receptors have no identified antigens. Before any sequencing was done, the ViraFEST assay used viral peptide pools to expand antigen-specific CD4+ T cells. Culturing for about ten days preceded CD4+ T cell isolation. The healthy vaccine recipients, who had no prior SARS-CoV-2 infection, showed negative nucleocapsid antibodies. Sequenced here: CD4+ T cells from PBMCs cultured with HCoV-NL63 spike peptides, sampled before COVID-19 vaccination. The source is a human donor who received a COVID-19 vaccine.

The gene calls are TRBV15 and TRBJ2-7, with 10 bases that match TRBD1. J was trimmed by 6 bases and V by 0 bases; bases with no gene match: 8. The CDR3 sequence is 16 residues long. Germline values: CDR1 LNHNV, CDR2 YYDKDF (reference sequence). The CDR3 is CATSRDNRDRGREQYF. CDR3 sequence (DNA): TGTGCCACCAGCAGAGATAATAGGGACAGGGGTCGCGAGCAGTACTTC.

The chain has TRBV2 and TRBJ1-1; possibly TRBD1 for D (5 bases). Germline V gene lookup returns CDR1 SNHLY and CDR2 FYNNEI. Trimming left V 3 bases short and J 2 bases short, with 10 bases between. The CDR3 covers 14 residues. This CDR3 is CASSEGRGNTEAFF. CDR3 DNA sequence: TGTGCCAGCAGTGAGGGTCGGGGCAACACTGAAGCTTTCTTT.

V usage is TRBV18 and J usage is TRBJ2-1, with a possible D match to TRBD2 (5 bases). V was clipped by 3 bases and J by 7 bases, with 13 bases between them. From germline, CDR1 is KGHSH and CDR2 LQKENI. This CDR3 is built from 14 residues. CDR3 region: CASSPWRSGNEQFF. In DNA form, the CDR3 reads TGTGCCAGCTCACCTTGGAGGTCGGGGAATGAGCAGTTCTTC.

V usage is TRBV7-8 and J usage is TRBJ1-5, with TRBD1 matching over 7 bases. After removal of 3 bases from V and 1 base from J, the junction contained 0 bases not matched to a gene. Germline V CDR1 and CDR2: SGHVS, FQNEAQ. The CDR3 runs to 14 residues. The CDR3: CASSLGQSNQPQHF. The DNA for the CDR3 is TGTGCCAGCAGCTTGGGACAGAGCAATCAGCCCCAGCATTTT.

This chain uses TRBV5-6 with TRBJ2-3; TRBD2 matches 7 bases. The CDR3 totals 18 residues. Trimming at V came to 1 base and at J to 2 bases, leaving 13 bases not matched to a gene. Per the germline V gene, CDR1 is SGHDT and CDR2 is YYEEEE. The CDR3 protein is CASSLSIAGDGYTDTQYF. The CDR3 DNA follows: TGTGCCAGCAGCTTGTCTATCGCGGGGGACGGGTACACAGATACGCAGTATTTT.

The rearrangement joins TRBV7-8 to TRBJ2-1; 16 bases map to TRBD2. The J segment lost 10 bases and the V segment lost 3 bases, leaving 12 bases of the junction unmatched. CDR3 length: 18 residues. Germline-derived CDR1 and CDR2 are SGHVS and FQNEAQ. CDR3 sequence (DNA): TGTGCCAGCAGCTTGACTACACCGGGACTAGCGGGAGGGTACGAGCAGTTCTTC. Amino acids: CASSLTTPGLAGGYEQFF.

This chain connects TRBV29-1 to TRBJ1-2; no reliable D call. V lost 4 bases and J 6 bases, leaving 12 bases between the germline ends. The CDR3 spans 12 residues. Germline CDR1 reads SQVTM; CDR2 reads ANQGSEA. CDR3 sequence: CSVGGRVDGYTF. CDR3 nucleotide sequence: TGCAGCGTTGGGGGTAGGGTTGATGGCTACACCTTC.

This chain connects TRBV7-9 to TRBJ2-7, with D perhaps matching TRBD2 (6 bases). Trimming took 0 bases from V and 6 from J, leaving 12 bases between them. Germline V lookup: CDR1 SEHNR, CDR2 FQNEAQ (reference sequence). The CDR3 length is 14 residues. Written as DNA, the CDR3 is TGTGCCAGCAGCTTAGCAGGGGCGGGATCCGAGCAGTACTTC. Translated: CASSLAGAGSEQYF.

This clone was detected only once. The chain uses TRBV7-2 and TRBJ1-3; no reliable D call. This CDR3 has 16 amino acids. The V gene's germline CDR1 is SGHTA and CDR2 FQGNSA. Trimming removed 5 bases at V and 2 bases at J, with 16 bases between. DNA of the CDR3: TGTGCCAGCAGCCTCAGTGCGGGTGCAACTGGAAACACCATATATTTT. It is translated as CASSLSAGATGNTIYF.

This clone has just one count. The CDR3 spells CASSPTSANTGELFF. CDR3 DNA sequence: TGTGCCAGCAGCCCGACTAGCGCGAACACCGGGGAGCTGTTTTTT. The rearrangement uses TRBV6-5 and TRBJ2-2, with 8 bases matching TRBD2. Per germline, CDR1 MNHEY and CDR2 SVGAGI. The CDR3 has 15 residues. V lost 6 bases, J lost 0 bases, and 3 bases stayed unmatched.

This clone was found a few times. This chain links TRBV30 with TRBJ1-3; TRBD1 matches at 7 bases. Germline V gene sequence: CDR1 GTSNPN, CDR2 SVGIG (reference sequence). Losses at the gene ends were 3 bases for V and 0 bases for J; bases not matched to a gene: 5. The CDR3 loop spans 15 amino acids. The CDR3 sequence is CAWSVGDSSGNTIYF. The DNA for the CDR3 is TGTGCCTGGAGCGTGGGGGACAGCTCTGGAAACACCATATATTTT.

This clone appeared once. This chain uses TRBV30 with TRBJ1-5; D perhaps matches TRBD1 (6 bases). The germline gives CDR1 GTSNPN, CDR2 SVGIG (reference sequence). CDR3 length: 14 residues. V was trimmed by 0 bases and J by 9 bases, leaving 15 bases between them. For the CDR3, the DNA is TGTGCCTGGAGTGTACTGGGGGCCTTCGGGCCCCAGCATTTT. Protein sequence: CAWSVLGAFGPQHF.

V gene TRBV18 combines with J gene TRBJ2-1; 10 nucleotides agree with TRBD2. Trimming at V came to 2 bases and at J to 6 bases, leaving 7 bases not matched to a gene. The CDR3 sequence is 16 residues long. The germline V gene has CDR1 KGHSH and CDR2 LQKENI. The chain's CDR3 is CASSPRQRGGFNEQFF. DNA of the CDR3: TGTGCCAGCTCACCAAGACAGCGGGGGGGCTTCAATGAGCAGTTCTTC.

This chain joins TRBV2 and TRBJ2-7; TRBD2 might be the D (6 bases). V was clipped by 8 bases and J by 1 base, with 15 bases between them. Germline values: CDR1 SNHLY, CDR2 FYNNEI. CDR3 length: 14 amino acids. The CDR3 loop reads CASADLSGSYEQYF. CDR3 in DNA: TGTGCCAGCGCCGATCTTAGCGGATCCTACGAGCAGTACTTC. The variable domain in full, with the rest retrieved from reference TRBV2 and TRBJ2-7, is EPEVTQTPSHQVTQMGQEVILRCVPISNHLYFYWYRQILGQKVEFLVSFYNNEISEKSEIFDDQFSVERPDGSNFTLKIRSTKLEDSAMYFCASADLSGSYEQYFGPGTRLTVT.

The V call is TRBV6-1, the J call TRBJ1-2; D not certain. The CDR3 contains 15 residues. CDR1 is MNHNS, CDR2 SASEGT, per germline. Trimming removed 2 bases from V and 5 bases from J, with 15 bases in between. CDR3 region: CASSEIAGNRYGYTF. The DNA for the CDR3 is TGTGCCAGCAGTGAAATAGCGGGGAACCGATATGGCTACACCTTC.